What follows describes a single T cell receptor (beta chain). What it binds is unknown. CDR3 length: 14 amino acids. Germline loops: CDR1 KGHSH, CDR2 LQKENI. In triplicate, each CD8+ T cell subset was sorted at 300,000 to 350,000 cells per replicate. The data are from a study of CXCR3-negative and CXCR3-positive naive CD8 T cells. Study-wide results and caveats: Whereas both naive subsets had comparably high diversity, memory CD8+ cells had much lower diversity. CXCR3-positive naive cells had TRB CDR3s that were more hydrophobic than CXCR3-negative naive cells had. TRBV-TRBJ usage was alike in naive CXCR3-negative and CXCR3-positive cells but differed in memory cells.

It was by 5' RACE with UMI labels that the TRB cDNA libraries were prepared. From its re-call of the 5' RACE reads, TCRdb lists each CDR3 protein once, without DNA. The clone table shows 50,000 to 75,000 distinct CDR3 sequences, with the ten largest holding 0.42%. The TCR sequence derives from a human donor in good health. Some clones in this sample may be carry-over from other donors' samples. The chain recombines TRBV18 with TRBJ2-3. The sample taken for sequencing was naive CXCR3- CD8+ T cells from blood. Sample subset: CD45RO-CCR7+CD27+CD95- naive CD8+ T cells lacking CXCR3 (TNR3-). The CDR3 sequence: CASSPPDSTDTQYF.